The 10 T cell receptor beta chains in this list originate from one sample, sequenced in a study of T cell responses to AZD1222 COVID-19 vaccine. Only in-frame clones appear in the TCRdb table, and some are missing; sequencing was by immunoSEQ multiplex PCR. There are approximately 200,000 clones in the sample; about 94% occur only once, and roughly 1.8% lies in the top ten. This specimen was peripheral blood, taken 28 days after the second dose of the MenACWY control vaccine. These receptor sequences come from an adult who received the MenACWY meningococcal vaccine as a control.

As regards this clone: Other DNA sequences from this sample encode an identical CDR3 as well. The genes are TRBV6-5 and TRBJ1-5, with D maybe TRBD1 (5 bases). The CDR3 contains 14 residues. The germline gives CDR1 MNHEY, CDR2 SVGAGI. Trimming took off 0 bases at V and 4 bases at J, with 7 bases between the two ends. The CDR3 sequence is CASSYSGGNQPQHF. For the CDR3, the DNA is TGTGCCAGCAGTTACTCGGGGGGTAATCAGCCCCAGCATTTT.

V gene TRBV5-8 combines with J gene TRBJ2-3, with a weak D call TRBD2 (6 bases). The CDR3 is 14 residues long. The V and J ends lost 4 bases and 6 bases respectively, with 15 bases between them. The V gene's germline CDR1 is SGHTS and CDR2 YDEGEE. This CDR3 is CASSAMGGRDTQYF. For the CDR3, the DNA is TGTGCCAGCAGCGCGATGGGGGGTAGGGATACGCAGTATTTT.

The chain couples TRBV9 to TRBJ1-6; D not certain. CDR1 SGDLS and CDR2 YYNGEE come from the germline V gene. V gave up 0 bases and J gave up 6 bases, with 10 bases separating them. The CDR3 runs to 15 residues. CDR3 sequence (DNA): TGTGCCAGCAGCGTAGCAGATGGCCCTAATTCACCCCTCCACTTT. It is translated as CASSVADGPNSPLHF. Complete variable domain (other parts from reference TRBV9 and TRBJ1-6): DSGVTQTPKHLITATGQRVTLRCSPRSGDLSVYWYQQSLDQGLQFLIQYYNGEERAKGNILERFSAQQFPDLHSELNLSSLELGDSALYFCASSVADGPNSPLHFGNGTRLTVT.

The V call is TRBV6-6, the J call TRBJ1-6, with D hard to call. V dropped 0 bases and J dropped 0 bases, with 6 bases sitting between them. The CDR3 contains 16 residues. Germline V gene lookup returns CDR1 MNHNY and CDR2 SVGAGI (reference sequence). CDR3 in amino acids: CASSYSGPSYNSPLHF. The CDR3 nucleotides are TGTGCCAGCAGTTACTCAGGCCCCTCCTATAATTCACCCCTCCACTTT.

CDR3: CASRLSLSSSCVTEAFF. The CDR3 DNA is TGTGCAAGTCGGCTGTCCTTATCCTCCTCTTGTGTCACTGAAGCTTTCTTT. The rearrangement joins TRBV12-2 to TRBJ1-1. TRBV12-2 is tagged as a pseudogene. CDR3 length: 17 residues.

The chain is built from TRBV11-2 and TRBJ2-7; 9 nucleotides line up with TRBD1. V lost 1 base, J lost 5 bases, and 9 bases stayed unmatched. The CDR3 extends over 16 amino acids. Per the germline V gene, CDR1 is SGHAT and CDR2 is FQNNGV. The CDR3 DNA reads as TGTGCCAGCAGCTTAGTAATTGTGGGACAGGGTGACGAGCAGTACTTC. It codes for CASSLVIVGQGDEQYF.

The chain uses TRBV9 and TRBJ2-2; 7 bases are shared with TRBD1. Germline assignment: CDR1 SGDLS and CDR2 YYNGEE. CDR3 length equals 15 residues. J gave up 3 bases and V 4 bases, and 6 bases lay outside the gene matches. The CDR3 DNA reads TGTGCCAGCAGCCCGACAGGGTTTGACACCGGGGAGCTGTTTTTT. Its translation is CASSPTGFDTGELFF.

This sequence joins TRBV6-1 and TRBJ1-5, with a weak D call TRBD1 (6 bases). Between the trimmed V and J ends, which lost 1 base and 5 bases, there was a span of 18 bases. The CDR3 runs 17 residues. The germline gives CDR1 MNHNS, CDR2 SASEGT. The CDR3 protein is CASSEVARRGGDQPQHF. CDR3 DNA: TGTGCCAGCAGTGAAGTTGCCCGCAGGGGTGGAGATCAGCCCCAGCATTTT.

This clone was seen once. The CDR3 sequence: CASSPRDGEKLFF. The CDR3 region has the DNA TGTGCCAGCAGCCCCCGAGACGGTGAAAAACTGTTTTTT. The rearrangement uses TRBV3-1 (or the pseudogene TRBV3-2) and TRBJ1-4; D gene unclear. CDR1 is LGHDT, CDR2 YNNKEL, per germline (reference sequence). The CDR3 sequence is 13 residues long. Between the trimmed V and J ends, which lost 4 bases and 7 bases, there was a span of 10 bases.

J is TRBJ1-3 and V is TRBV7-6; no clear D gene. Looked up from germline, CDR1 is SGHVS and CDR2 is FNYEAQ. CDR3 size: 18 residues. V dropped 5 bases and J dropped 0 bases, with 20 bases sitting between them. The CDR3 nucleotides read TGTGCCAGCAGCGGCCCCCGGCTCCAGGAGATCTCTGGAAACACCATATATTTT. Protein product: CASSGPRLQEISGNTIYF.